Listed here are 2 T cell receptor beta chains from one sample, sequenced in a study of T-cell reconstitution after alpha-beta-depleted transplantation in children. The library targeted TCRbeta and was prepared with unique molecular identifiers. Using its own MiXCR run on the PCR reads, TCRdb lists one record per CDR3 protein. Of more than 450,000 distinct CDR3 sequences in the sample, around 16% were seen once. The input for sequencing was PBMCs from the stem cell graft donor, taken from the stem cell graft. These TCRs come from a human donor who donated a stem cell graft to a child with acute lymphoblastic leukemia.

This chain joins TRBV19 and TRBJ2-1; 7 bases match TRBD2. The trim removed 5 bases at V and 0 bases at J, leaving 7 bases unmatched. Germline assignment: CDR1 LNHDA and CDR2 SQIVND (reference sequence). CDR3 size: 16 residues. CDR3 loop: CASSGDSGYSYNEQFF. CDR3 bases: TGTGCCAGTAGTGGCGATAGCGGGTACTCCTACAATGAGCAGTTCTTC.

The rearrangement links TRBV20-1 to TRBJ2-5, with 9 bases matching TRBD2. CDR3 length equals 15 residues. J was trimmed by 3 bases and V by 6 bases; bases with no gene match: 11. Germline assignment: CDR1 DFQATT and CDR2 SNEGSKA (reference sequence). Written as DNA, the CDR3 is TGCAGTGCGAGGGGGCCTGCTAGCGGGGAAGAGACCCAGTACTTC. Translated, it gives CSARGPASGEETQYF.